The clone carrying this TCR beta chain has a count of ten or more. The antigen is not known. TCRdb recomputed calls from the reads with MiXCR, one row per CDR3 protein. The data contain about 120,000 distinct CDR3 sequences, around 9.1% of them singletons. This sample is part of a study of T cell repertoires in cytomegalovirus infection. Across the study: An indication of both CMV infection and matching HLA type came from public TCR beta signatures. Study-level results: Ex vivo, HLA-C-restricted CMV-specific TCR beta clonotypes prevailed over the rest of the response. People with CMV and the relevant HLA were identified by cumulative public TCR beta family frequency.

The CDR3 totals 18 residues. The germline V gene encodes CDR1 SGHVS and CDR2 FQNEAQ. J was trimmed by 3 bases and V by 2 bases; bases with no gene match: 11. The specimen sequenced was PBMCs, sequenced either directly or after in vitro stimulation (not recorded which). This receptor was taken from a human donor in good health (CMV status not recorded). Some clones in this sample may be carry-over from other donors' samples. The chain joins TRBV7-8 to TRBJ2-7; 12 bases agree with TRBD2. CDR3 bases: TGTGCCAGCAGCTTATTTAGGACTAGCGGGGTGGGGGGCTACGAGCAGTACGTC. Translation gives CASSLFRTSGVGGYEQYV.